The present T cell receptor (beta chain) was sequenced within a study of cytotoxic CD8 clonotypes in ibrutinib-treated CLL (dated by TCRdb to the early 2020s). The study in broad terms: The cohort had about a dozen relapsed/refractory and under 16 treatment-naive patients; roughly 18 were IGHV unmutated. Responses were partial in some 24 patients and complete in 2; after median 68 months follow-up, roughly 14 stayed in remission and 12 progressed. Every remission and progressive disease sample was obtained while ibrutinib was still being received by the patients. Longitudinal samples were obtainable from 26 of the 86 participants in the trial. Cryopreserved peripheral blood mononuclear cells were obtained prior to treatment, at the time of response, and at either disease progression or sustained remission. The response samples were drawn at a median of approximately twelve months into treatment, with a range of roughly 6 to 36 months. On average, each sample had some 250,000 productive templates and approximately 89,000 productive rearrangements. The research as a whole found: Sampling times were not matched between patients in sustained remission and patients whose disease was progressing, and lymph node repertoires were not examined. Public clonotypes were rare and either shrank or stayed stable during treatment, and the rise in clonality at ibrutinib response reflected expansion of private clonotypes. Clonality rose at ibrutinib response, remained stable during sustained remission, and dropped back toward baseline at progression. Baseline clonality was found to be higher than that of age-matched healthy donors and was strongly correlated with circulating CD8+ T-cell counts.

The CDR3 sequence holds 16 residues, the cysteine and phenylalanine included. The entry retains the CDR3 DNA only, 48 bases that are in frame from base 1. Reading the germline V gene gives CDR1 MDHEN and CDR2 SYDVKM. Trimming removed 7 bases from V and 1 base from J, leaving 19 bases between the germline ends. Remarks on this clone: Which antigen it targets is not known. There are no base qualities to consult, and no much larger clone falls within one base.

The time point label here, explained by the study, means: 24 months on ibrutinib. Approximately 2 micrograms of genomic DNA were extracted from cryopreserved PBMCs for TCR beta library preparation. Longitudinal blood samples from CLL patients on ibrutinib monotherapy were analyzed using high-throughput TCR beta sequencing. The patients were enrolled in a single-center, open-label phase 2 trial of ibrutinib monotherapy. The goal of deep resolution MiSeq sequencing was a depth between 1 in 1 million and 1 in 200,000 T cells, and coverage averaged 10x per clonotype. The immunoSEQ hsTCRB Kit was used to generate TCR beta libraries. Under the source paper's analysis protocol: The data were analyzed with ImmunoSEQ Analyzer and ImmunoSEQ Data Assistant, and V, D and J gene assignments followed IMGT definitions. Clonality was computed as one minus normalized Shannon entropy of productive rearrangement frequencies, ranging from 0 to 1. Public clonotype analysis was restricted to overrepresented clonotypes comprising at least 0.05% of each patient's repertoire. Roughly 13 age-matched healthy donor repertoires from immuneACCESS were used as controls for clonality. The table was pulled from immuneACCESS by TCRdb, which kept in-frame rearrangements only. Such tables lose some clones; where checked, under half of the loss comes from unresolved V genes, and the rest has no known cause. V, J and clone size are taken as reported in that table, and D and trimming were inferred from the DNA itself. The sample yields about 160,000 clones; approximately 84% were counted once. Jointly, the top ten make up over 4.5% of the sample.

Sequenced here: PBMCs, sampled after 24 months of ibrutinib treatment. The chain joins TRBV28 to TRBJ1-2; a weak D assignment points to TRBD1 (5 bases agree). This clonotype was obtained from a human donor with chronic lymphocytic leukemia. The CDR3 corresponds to CASISPSDSRNYGYTF. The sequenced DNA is TGTGCCAGCATCTCCCCAAGTGACAGCCGTAACTATGGCTACACCTTC.